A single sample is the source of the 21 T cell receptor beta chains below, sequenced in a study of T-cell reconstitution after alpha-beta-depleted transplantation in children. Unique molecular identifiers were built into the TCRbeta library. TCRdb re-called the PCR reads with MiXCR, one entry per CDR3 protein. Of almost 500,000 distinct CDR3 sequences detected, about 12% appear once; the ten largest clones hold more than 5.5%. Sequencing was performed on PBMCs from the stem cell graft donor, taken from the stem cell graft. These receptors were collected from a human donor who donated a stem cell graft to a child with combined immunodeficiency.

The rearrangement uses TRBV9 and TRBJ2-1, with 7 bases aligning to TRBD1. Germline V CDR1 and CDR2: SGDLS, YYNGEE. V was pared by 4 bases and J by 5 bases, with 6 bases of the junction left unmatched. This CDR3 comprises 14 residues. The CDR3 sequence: CASSLGTADNEQFF. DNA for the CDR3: TGTGCCAGCAGCTTAGGGACAGCGGACAATGAGCAGTTCTTC.

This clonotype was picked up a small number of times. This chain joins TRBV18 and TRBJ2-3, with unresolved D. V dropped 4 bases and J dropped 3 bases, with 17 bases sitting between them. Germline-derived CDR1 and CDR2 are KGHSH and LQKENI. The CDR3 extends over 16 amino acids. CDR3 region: CASSRIGTRVTDTQYF. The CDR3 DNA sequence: TGTGCCAGCTCACGCATAGGCACCCGAGTAACAGATACGCAGTATTTT.

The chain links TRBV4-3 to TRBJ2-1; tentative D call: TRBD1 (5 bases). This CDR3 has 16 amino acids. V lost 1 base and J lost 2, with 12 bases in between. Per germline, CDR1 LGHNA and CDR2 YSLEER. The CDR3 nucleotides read TGCGCCAGCAGCCAAGCGCGGACACGAACCTACAATGAGCAGTTCTTC. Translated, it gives CASSQARTRTYNEQFF.

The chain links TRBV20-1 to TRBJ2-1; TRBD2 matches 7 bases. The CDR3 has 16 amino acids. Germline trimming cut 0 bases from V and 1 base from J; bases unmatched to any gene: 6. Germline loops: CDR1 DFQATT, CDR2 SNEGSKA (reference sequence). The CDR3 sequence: CSARDSERGSYNEQFF. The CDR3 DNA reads TGCAGTGCTAGAGACTCCGAGCGGGGTTCCTACAATGAGCAGTTCTTC.

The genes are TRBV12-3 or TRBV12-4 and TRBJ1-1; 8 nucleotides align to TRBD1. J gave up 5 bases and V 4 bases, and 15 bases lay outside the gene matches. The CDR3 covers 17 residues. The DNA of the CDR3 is TGTGCCAGCAGTTGGGCCGGGCAGGGGGCTTTAGGAACTGAAGCTTTCTTT. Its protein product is CASSWAGQGALGTEAFF.

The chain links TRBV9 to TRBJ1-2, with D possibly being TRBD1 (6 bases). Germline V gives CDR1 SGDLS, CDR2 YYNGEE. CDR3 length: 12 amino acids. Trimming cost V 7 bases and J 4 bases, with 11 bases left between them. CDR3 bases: TGTGCCAGCGCAGGGGCAGGCTATGGCTACACCTTC. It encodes CASAGAGYGYTF.

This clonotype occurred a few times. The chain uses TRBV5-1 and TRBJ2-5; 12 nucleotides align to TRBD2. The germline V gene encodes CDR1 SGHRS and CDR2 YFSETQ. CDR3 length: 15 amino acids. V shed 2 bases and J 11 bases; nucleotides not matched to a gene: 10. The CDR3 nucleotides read TGCGCCAGCAGCTTAACAAGGACTAGCGGGGAAGAACAGTACTTC. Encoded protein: CASSLTRTSGEEQYF.

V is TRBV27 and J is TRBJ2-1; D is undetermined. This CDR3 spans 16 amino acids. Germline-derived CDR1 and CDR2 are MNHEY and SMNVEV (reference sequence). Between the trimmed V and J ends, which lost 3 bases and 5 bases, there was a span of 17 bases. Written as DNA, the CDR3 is TGTGCCAGCAGTTTCTCCTCATCCAATATACACAATGAGCAGTTCTTC. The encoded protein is CASSFSSSNIHNEQFF.

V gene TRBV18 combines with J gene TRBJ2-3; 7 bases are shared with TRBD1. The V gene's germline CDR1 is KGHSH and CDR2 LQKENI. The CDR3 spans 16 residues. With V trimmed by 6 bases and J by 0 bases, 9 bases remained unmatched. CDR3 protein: CASSWGQLTSTDTQYF. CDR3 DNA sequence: TGTGCCAGCTCGTGGGGACAGCTTACTAGCACAGATACGCAGTATTTT.

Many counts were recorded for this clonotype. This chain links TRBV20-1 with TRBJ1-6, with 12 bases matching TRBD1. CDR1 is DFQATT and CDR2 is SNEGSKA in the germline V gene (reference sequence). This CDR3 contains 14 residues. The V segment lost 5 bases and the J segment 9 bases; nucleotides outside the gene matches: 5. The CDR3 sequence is CSAGDRGRVSPLHF. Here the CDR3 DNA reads TGCAGTGCTGGGGACAGGGGGCGGGTTTCACCCCTCCACTTT.

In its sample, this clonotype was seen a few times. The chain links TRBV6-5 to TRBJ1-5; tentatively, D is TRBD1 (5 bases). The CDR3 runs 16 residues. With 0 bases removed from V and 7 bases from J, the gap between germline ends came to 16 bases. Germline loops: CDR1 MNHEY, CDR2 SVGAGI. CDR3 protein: CASSYSRGERGQPQHF. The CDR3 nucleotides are TGTGCCAGCAGTTACTCTCGAGGGGAGAGGGGCCAGCCCCAGCATTTT.

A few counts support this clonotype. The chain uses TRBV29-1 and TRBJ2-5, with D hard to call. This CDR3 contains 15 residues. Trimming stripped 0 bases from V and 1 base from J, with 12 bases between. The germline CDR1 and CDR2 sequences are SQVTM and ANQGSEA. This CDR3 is CSVEDAGHFQETQYF. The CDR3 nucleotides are TGCAGCGTTGAAGATGCAGGCCACTTCCAAGAGACCCAGTACTTC. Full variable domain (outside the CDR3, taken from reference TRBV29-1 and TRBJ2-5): SAVISQKPSRDICQRGTSLTIQCQVDSQVTMMFWYRQQPGQSLTLIATANQGSEATYESGFVIDKFPISRPNLTFSTLTVSNMSPEDSSIYLCSVEDAGHFQETQYFGPGTRLLVL.

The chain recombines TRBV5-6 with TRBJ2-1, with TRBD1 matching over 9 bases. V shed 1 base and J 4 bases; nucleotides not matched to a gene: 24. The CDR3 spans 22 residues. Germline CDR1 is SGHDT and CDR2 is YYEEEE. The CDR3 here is CASSLLNPRDRVFFGVYNEQFF. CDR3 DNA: TGTGCCAGCAGCTTGCTAAACCCCCGGGACAGGGTATTCTTTGGCGTTTACAATGAGCAGTTCTTC. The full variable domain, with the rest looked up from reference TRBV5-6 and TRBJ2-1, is DAGVTQSPTHLIKTRGQQVTLRCSPKSGHDTVSWYQQALGQGPQFIFQYYEEEERQRGNFPDRFSGHQFPNYSSELNVNALLLGDSALYLCASSLLNPRDRVFFGVYNEQFFGPGTRLTVL.

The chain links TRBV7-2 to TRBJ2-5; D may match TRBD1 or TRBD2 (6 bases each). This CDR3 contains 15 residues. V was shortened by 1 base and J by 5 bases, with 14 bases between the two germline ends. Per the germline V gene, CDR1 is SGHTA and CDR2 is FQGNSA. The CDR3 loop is CASSLVGGLRETQYF. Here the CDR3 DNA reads TGTGCCAGCAGCTTAGTTGGGGGGCTTCGGGAGACCCAGTACTTC.

CDR3 region: CASSTTGGSYGYTF. The DNA for the CDR3 is TGCGCCAGCAGCACGACAGGGGGCAGCTATGGCTACACCTTC. The genes are TRBV5-1 and TRBJ1-2; 10 bases align to TRBD1. V lost 4 bases to trimming and J lost 4 bases; unmatched junction nucleotides: 4. This CDR3 is 14 amino acids long. The V gene's germline CDR1 is SGHRS and CDR2 YFSETQ.

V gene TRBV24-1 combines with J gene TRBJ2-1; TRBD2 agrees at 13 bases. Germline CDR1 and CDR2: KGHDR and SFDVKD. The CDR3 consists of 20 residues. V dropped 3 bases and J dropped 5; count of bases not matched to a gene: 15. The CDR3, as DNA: TGTGCCACCAGTGATGCGGACAGCTCGGGACTAGCGGGAAGGGACAATGAGCAGTTCTTC. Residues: CATSDADSSGLAGRDNEQFF.

CDR3 nucleotide sequence: TGTGCCAGCAGCTTACTTACAGGGGGAGACTATGGCTACACCTTC. Translation: CASSLLTGGDYGYTF. The chain combines TRBV7-9 with TRBJ1-2; 8 positions agree with TRBD1. Germline V CDR1 and CDR2: SEHNR, FQNEAQ (reference sequence). There are 15 residues in the CDR3. Trimming cost V 2 bases and J 3 bases; bases outside gene matches: 5. Using reference TRBV7-9 and TRBJ1-2 for the parts outside the CDR3, the full variable domain is DTGVSQNPRHKITKRGQNVTFRCDPISEHNRLYWYRQTLGQGPEFLTYFQNEAQLEKSRLLSDRFSAERPKGSFSTLEIQRTEQGDSAMYLCASSLLTGGDYGYTFGSGTRLTVV.

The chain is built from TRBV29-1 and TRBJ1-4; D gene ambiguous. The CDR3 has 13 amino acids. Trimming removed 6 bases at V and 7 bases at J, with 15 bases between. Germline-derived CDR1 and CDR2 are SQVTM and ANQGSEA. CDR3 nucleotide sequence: TGCAGCGTGGCCAACCCGCTTTCTGAAAAACTGTTTTTT. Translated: CSVANPLSEKLFF.

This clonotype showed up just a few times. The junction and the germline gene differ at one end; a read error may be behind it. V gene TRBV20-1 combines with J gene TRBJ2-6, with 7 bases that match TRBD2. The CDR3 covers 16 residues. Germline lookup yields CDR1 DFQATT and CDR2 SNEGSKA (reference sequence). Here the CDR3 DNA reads TGCAGTGCGGGCGGGGGAGGCCTCTCTGGGTCCAATGTCCTGACTTTC. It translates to CSAGGGGLSGSNVLTF.

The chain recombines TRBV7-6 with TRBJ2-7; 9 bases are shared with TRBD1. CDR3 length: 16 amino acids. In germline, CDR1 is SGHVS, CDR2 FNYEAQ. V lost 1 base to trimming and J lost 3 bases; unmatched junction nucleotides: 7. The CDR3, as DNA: TGTGCCAGCAGCTTAGGGGAAGGGACAGGGTTCTACGAGCAGTACTTC. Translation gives CASSLGEGTGFYEQYF.

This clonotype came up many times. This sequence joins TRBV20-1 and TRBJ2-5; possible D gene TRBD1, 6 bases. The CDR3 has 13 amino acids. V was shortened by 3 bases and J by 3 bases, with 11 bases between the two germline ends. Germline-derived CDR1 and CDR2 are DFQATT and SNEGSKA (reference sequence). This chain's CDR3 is CSASPNREETQYF. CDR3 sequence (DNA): TGCAGTGCTAGCCCTAACAGGGAAGAGACCCAGTACTTC.